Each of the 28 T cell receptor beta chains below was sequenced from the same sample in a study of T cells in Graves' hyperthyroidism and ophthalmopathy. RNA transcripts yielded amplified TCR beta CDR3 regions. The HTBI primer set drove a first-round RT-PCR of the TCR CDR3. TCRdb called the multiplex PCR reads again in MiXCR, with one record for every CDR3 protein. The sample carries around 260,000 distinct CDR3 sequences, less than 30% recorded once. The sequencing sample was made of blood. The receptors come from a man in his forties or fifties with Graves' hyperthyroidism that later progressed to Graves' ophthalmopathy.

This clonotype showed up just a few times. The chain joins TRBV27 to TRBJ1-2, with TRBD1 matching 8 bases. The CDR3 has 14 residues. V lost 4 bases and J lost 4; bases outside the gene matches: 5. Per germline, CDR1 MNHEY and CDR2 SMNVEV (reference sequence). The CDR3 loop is CASSSDRVGYGYTF. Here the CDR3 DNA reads TGTGCCAGCAGTTCGGACAGGGTAGGCTATGGCTACACCTTC.

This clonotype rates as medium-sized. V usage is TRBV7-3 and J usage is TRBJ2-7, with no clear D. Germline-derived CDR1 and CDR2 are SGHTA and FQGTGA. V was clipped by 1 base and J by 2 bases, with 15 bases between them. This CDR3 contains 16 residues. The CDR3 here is CASSLIPSIQTYEQYF. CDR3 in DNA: TGTGCCAGCAGCTTAATACCCTCGATACAAACCTACGAGCAGTACTTC.

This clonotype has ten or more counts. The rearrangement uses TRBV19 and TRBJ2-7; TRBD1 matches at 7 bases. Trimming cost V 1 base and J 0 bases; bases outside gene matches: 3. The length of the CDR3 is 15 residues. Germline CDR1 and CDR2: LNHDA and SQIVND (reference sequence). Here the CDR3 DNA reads TGTGCCAGTAGTATAGGTGGACAGGCCTCCTACGAGCAGTACTTC. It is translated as CASSIGGQASYEQYF.

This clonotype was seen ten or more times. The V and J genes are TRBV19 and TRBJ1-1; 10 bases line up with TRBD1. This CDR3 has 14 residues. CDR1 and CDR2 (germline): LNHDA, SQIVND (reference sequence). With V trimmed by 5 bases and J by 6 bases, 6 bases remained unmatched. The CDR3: CASSRRDRGSEAFF. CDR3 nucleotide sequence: TGTGCCAGTAGTCGCCGGGACAGGGGCTCTGAAGCTTTCTTT.

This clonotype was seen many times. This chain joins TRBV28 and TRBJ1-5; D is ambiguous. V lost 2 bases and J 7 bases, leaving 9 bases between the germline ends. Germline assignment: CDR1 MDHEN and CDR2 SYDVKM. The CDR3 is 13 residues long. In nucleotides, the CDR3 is TGTGCCAGCAGTTTAACGTTGGGGCAGCCCCAGCATTTT. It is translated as CASSLTLGQPQHF. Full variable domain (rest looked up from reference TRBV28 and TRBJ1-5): DVKVTQSSRYLVKRTGEKVFLECVQDMDHENMFWYRQDPGLGLRLIYFSYDVKMKEKGDIPEGYSVSREKKERFSLILESASTNQTSMYLCASSLTLGQPQHFGDGTRLSIL.

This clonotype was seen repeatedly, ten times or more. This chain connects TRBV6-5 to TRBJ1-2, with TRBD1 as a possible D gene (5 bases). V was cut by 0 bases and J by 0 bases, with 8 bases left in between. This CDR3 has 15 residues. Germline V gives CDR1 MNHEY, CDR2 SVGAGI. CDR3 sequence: CASSYSAGTNYGYTF. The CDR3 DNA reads TGTGCCAGCAGTTACTCGGCAGGGACTAACTATGGCTACACCTTC.

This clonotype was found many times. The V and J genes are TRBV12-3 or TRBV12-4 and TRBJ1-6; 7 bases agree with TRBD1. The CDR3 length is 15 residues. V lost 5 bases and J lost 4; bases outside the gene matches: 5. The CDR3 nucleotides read TGTGCCAGCAGTGCGGGACAGAGATATAATTCACCCCTCCACTTT. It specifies CASSAGQRYNSPLHF.

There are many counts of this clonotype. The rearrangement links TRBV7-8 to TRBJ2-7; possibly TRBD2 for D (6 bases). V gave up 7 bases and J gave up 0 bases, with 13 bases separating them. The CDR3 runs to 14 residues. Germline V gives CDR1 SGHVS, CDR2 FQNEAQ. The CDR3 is CASTRRESSYEQYF. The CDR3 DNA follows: TGTGCCAGCACCAGGAGGGAGAGCTCCTACGAGCAGTACTTC.

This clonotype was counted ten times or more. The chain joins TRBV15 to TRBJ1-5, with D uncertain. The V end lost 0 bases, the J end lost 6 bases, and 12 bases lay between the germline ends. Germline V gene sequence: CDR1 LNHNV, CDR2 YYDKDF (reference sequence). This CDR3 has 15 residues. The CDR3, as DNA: TGTGCCACCAGCAGAGATCAGTTAGGAGGTCAGCCCCAGCATTTT. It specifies CATSRDQLGGQPQHF.

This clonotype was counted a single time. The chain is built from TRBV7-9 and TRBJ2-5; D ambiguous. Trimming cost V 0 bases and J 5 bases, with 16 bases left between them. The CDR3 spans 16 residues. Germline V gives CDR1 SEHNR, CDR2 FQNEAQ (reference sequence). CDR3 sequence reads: CASSLAAAGEMETQYF. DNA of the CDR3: TGTGCCAGCAGCTTAGCGGCGGCCGGAGAGATGGAGACCCAGTACTTC.

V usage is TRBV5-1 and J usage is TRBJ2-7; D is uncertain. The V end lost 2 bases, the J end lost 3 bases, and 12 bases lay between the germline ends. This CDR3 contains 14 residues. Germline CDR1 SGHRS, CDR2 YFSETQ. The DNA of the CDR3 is TGCGCCAGCAGCTTTTCTAGTTTCTACTACGAGCAGTACTTC. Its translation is CASSFSSFYYEQYF.

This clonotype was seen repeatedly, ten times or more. The CDR3 loop reads CASSSYETRSYEQYF. As DNA, the CDR3 is TGTGCCAGCAGTTCTTACGAAACCAGGTCCTACGAGCAGTACTTC. The rearrangement uses TRBV12-3 or TRBV12-4 and TRBJ2-7, with D hard to call. V lost 4 bases, J lost 1 base, and 14 bases lay in between. This CDR3 has 15 amino acids.

The CDR3 region has the DNA TGTGCCACCAGCAGAGTGGAGCGGCAAGAGACCCAGTACTTC. This codes for CATSRVERQETQYF. This chain connects TRBV15 to TRBJ2-5; tentatively, D is TRBD2 (5 bases). The CDR3 runs 14 residues. V was pared by 1 base and J by 2 bases, with 8 bases between. Germline V gives CDR1 LNHNV, CDR2 YYDKDF (reference sequence).

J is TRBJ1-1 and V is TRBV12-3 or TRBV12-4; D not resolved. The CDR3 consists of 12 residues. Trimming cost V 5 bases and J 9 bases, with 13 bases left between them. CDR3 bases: TGTGCCAGCAGTCCCGGACTCGAACAAGCTTTCTTT. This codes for CASSPGLEQAFF.

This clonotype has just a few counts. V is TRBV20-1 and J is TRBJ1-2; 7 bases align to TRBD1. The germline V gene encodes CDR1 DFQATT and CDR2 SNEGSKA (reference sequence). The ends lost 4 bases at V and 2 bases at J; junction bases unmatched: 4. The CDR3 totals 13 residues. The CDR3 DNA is TGCAGTGCTATACAGGGGAACAACTATGGCTACACCTTC. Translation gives CSAIQGNNYGYTF.

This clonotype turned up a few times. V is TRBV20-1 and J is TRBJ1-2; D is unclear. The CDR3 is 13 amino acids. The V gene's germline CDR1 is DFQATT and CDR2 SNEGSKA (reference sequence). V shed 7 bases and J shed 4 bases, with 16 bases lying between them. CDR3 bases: TGCAGTGTTAAAACCCCTGGCTTCTATGGCTACACCTTC. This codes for CSVKTPGFYGYTF.

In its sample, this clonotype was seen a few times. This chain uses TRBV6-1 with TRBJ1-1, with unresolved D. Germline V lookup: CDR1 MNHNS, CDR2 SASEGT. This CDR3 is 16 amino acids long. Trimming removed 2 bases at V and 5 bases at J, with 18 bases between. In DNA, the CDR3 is TGTGCCAGCAGTGAACGTGGTTCGGGGATTCTAACTGAAGCTTTCTTT. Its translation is CASSERGSGILTEAFF.

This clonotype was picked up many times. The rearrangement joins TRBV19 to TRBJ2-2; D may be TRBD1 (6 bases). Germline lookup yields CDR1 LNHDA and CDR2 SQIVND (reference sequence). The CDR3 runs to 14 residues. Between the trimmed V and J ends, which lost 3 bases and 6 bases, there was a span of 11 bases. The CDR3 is CASSIRRGPGELFF. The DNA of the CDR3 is TGTGCCAGTAGTATCCGCAGGGGCCCCGGGGAGCTGTTTTTT.

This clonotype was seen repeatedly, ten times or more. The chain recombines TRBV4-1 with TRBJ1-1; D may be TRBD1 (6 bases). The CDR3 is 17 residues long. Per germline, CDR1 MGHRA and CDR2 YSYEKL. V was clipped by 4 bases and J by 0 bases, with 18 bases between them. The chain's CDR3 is CASSPLAGALMNTEAFF. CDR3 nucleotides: TGCGCCAGCAGCCCCCTCGCAGGGGCTTTGATGAACACTGAAGCTTTCTTT.

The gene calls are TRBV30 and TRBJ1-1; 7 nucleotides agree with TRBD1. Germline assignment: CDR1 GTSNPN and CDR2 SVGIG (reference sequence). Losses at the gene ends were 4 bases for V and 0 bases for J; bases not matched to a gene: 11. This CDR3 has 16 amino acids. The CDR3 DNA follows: TGTGCCTGGATTGGGGGGACAGATCCCATGAACACTGAAGCTTTCTTT. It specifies CAWIGGTDPMNTEAFF.

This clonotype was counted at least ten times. The CDR3 DNA reads as TGTGCCAGCAGCTTGGCCGTTTACACGAACACCGGGGAGCTGTTTTTT. Encoded protein: CASSLAVYTNTGELFF. V is TRBV5-5 and J is TRBJ2-2, with no clear D. CDR3 size: 16 residues. The V end lost 0 bases, the J end lost 0 bases, and 9 bases lay between the germline ends. Germline V gives CDR1 SGHKS, CDR2 YYEKEE (reference sequence). The full variable domain, its missing parts supplied by reference TRBV5-5 and TRBJ2-2, is DAGVTQSPTHLIKTRGQQVTLRCSPISGHKSVSWYQQVLGQGPQFIFQYYEKEERGRGNFPDRFSARQFPNYSSELNVNALLLGDSALYLCASSLAVYTNTGELFFGEGSRLTVL.

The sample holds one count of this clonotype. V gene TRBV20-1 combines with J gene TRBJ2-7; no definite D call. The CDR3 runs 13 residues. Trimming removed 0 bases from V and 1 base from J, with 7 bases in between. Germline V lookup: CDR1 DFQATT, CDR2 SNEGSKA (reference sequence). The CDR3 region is CSARDGQSYEQYF. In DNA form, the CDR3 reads TGCAGTGCTAGAGATGGTCAGTCCTACGAGCAGTACTTC.

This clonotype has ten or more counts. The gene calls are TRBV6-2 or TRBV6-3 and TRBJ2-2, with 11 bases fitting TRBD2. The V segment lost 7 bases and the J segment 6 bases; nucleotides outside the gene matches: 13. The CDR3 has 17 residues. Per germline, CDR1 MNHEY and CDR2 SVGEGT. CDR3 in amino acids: CASTHGGLAALAGELFF. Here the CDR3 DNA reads TGTGCCAGCACCCACGGGGGACTAGCGGCACTAGCCGGGGAGCTGTTTTTT.

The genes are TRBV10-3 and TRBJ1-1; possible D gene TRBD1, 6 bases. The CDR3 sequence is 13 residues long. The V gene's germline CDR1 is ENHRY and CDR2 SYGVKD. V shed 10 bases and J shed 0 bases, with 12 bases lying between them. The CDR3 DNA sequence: TGTGCCACGACGGACAGCATGAACACTGAAGCTTTCTTT. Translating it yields CATTDSMNTEAFF.

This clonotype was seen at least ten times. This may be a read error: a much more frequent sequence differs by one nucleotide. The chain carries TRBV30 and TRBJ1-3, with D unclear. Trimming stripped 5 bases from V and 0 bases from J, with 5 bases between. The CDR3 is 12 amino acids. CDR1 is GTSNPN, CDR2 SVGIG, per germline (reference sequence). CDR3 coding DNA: TGTGCCTGGCGGAGCTCTGGAAACACCATATATTTT. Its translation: CAWRSSGNTIYF.

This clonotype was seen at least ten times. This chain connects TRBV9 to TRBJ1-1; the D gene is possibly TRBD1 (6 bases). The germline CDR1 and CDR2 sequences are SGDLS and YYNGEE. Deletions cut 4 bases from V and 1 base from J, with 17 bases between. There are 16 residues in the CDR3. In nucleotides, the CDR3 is TGTGCCAGCAGCAGGGGGGTTACGGACCCGAACACTGAAGCTTTCTTT. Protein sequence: CASSRGVTDPNTEAFF.

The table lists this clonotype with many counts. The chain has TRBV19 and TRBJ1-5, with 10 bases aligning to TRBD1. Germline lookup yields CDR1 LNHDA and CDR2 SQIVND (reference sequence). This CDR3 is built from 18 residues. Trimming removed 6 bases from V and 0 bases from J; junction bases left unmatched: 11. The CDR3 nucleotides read TGTGCCAGTAGGACCTGGGACAGGGGTTACAATAGCAATCAGCCCCAGCATTTT. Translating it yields CASRTWDRGYNSNQPQHF.

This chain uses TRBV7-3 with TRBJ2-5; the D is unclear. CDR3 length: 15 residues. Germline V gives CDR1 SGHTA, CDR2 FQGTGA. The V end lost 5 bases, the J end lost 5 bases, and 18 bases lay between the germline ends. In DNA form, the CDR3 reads TGTGCCAGCAGCATAGGGCAGACCCCTGGGGAGACCCAGTACTTC. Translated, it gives CASSIGQTPGETQYF. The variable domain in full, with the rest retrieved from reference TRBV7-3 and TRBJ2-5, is GAGVSQTPSNKVTEKGKYVELRCDPISGHTALYWYRQSLGQGPEFLIYFQGTGAADDSGLPNDRFFAVRPEGSVSTLKIQRTERGDSAVYLCASSIGQTPGETQYFGPGTRLLVL.